The sequence of this T cell receptor beta chain was determined in a study of neurological immune-mediated disorders. Ten or more counts support this clonotype. Germline V gives CDR1 ENHRY, CDR2 SYGVKD. V was shortened by 10 bases and J by 1 base, with 13 bases between the two germline ends. The CDR3 contains 13 residues. TCRdb processed the 5' RACE reads anew with MiXCR; each CDR3 protein has one entry. The data show 28,000 or so distinct CDR3 sequences, 21% seen once. The rearrangement links TRBV10-3 to TRBJ2-5; TRBD2 might be the D (6 bases). This TCR came from a woman between 55 and 75 years old in good health. Sequenced: PBMCs. CDR3: CATGMGGQETQYF. The CDR3 DNA sequence: TGTGCCACTGGGATGGGGGGCCAAGAGACCCAGTACTTC.